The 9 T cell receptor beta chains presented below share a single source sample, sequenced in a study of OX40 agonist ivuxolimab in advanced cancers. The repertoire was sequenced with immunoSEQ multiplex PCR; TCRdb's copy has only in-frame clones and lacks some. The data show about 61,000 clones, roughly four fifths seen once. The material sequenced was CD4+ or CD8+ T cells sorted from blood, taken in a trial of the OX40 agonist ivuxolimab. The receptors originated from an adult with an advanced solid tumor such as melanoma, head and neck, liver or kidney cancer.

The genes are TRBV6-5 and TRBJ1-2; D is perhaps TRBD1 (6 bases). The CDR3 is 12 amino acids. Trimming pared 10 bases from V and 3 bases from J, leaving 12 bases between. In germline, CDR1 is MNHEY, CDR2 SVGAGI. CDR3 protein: CATRGNYYGYTF. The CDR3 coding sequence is TGTGCCACCAGGGGAAACTACTATGGCTACACCTTC.

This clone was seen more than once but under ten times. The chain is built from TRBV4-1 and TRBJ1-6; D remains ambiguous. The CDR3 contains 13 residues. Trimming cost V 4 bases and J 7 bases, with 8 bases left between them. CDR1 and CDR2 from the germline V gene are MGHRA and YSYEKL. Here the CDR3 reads CASSPVRNSPLHF. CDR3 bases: TGCGCCAGCAGCCCGGTAAGAAATTCACCCCTCCACTTT.

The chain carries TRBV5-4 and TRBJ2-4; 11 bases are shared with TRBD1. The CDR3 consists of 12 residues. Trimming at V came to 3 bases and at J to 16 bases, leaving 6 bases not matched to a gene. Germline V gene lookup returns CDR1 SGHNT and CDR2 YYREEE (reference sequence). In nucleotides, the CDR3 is TGTGCCAGCAGCTCACCTGGACAGGGGGCCTACTTC. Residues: CASSSPGQGAYF.

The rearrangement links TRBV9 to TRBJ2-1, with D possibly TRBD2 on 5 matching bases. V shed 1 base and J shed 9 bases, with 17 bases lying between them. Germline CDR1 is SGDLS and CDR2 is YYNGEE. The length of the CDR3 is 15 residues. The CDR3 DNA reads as TGTGCCAGCAGCGTATTTTGGGCCGCGGCGGGTGAGCAGTTCTTC. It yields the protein CASSVFWAAAGEQFF.

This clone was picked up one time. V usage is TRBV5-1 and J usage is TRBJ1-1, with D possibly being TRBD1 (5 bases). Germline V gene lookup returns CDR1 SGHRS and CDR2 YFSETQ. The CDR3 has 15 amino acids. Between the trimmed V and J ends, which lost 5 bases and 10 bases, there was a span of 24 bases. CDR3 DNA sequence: TGCGCCAGCAGTGAGGGCAGGGTAGAGGGAAGGGGAGCTTTCTTT. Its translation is CASSEGRVEGRGAFF.

This CDR3 is CASVLPSSSRREQFF. The CDR3 nucleotides read TGTGCCAGCGTTTTACCCTCTAGTTCCCGCAGGGAGCAGTTCTTC. The chain combines TRBV28 with TRBJ2-1; D is unresolved. Between the trimmed V and J ends, which lost 8 bases and 10 bases, there was a span of 24 bases. The CDR3 is 15 amino acids. Germline V gives CDR1 MDHEN, CDR2 SYDVKM.

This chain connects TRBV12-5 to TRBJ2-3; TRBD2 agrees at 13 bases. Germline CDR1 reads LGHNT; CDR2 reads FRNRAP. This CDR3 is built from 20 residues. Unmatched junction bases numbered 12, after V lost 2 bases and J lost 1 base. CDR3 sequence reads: CASGLQRKLGLAGGTDTQYF. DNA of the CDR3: TGTGCTAGTGGTTTGCAACGGAAACTTGGACTAGCGGGGGGCACAGATACGCAGTATTTT.

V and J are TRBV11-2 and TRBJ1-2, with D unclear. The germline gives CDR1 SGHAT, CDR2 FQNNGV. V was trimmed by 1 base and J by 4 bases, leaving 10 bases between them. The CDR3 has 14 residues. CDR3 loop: CASSLVQSSYGYTF. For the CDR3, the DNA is TGTGCCAGCAGCTTAGTCCAGTCTTCCTATGGCTACACCTTC.

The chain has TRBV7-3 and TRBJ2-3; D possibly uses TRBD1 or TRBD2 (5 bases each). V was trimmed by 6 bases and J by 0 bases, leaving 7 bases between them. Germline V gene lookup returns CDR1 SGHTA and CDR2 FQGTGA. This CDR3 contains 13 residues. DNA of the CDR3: TGTGCCAGCAGTCGGGACAGCACAGATACGCAGTATTTT. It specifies CASSRDSTDTQYF.